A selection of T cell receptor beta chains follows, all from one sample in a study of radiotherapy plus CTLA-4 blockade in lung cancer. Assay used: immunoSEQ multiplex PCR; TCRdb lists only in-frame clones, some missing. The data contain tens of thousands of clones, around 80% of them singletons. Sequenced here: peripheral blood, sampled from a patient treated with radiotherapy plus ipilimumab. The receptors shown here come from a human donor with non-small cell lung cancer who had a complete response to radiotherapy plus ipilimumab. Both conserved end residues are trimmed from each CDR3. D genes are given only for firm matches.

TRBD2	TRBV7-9	ASSASGGTTGELF
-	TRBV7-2	ASSLGGRTEAF
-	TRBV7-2	ASSLDRVRGDTIY
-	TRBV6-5	ASSLGGRGEKLF
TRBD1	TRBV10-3	AISNPGQNEKLF
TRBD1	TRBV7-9	ASSLGDYRGRLVETQY
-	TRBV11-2	ASSSEQESGELF
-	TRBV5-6	ASFPIGQDYGYT
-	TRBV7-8	ASSLGYDTWNTEAF
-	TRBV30	AWSRSTEAF